The 15 T cell receptor beta chains below come from one sample, sequenced in a study of cytomegalovirus exposure and HLA in healthy donors. The PCR was carried out with 60 Vbeta primers and 13 Jbeta primers. TCRdb keeps only in-frame clones here, not all; method: immunoSEQ multiplex PCR. The sample shows 100,000 to 150,000 clones, 77% of them seen only once. The sequencing input was PBMCs. The origin of the receptors is a male donor in good health and CMV-seropositive.

The rearrangement links TRBV9 to TRBJ1-1; no firm D call. V lost 1 base and J lost 10, with 14 bases in between. There are 13 residues in the CDR3. In germline, CDR1 is SGDLS, CDR2 YYNGEE. The CDR3 is CASSVRRDQPAFF. CDR3 nucleotides: TGTGCCAGCAGCGTAAGGAGGGATCAACCAGCTTTCTTT. Full variable domain (missing parts from reference TRBV9 and TRBJ1-1): DSGVTQTPKHLITATGQRVTLRCSPRSGDLSVYWYQQSLDQGLQFLIQYYNGEERAKGNILERFSAQQFPDLHSELNLSSLELGDSALYFCASSVRRDQPAFFGQGTRLTVV.

This clone was seen a few times. The chain carries TRBV6-5 and TRBJ2-5; 9 bases fit TRBD1. Per the germline V gene, CDR1 is MNHEY and CDR2 is SVGAGI. V shed 4 bases and J 5 bases; nucleotides not matched to a gene: 11. CDR3 length: 16 residues. The CDR3 spells CASSWSGTGLGETQYF. CDR3 bases: TGTGCCAGCAGTTGGTCCGGGACAGGGTTAGGGGAGACCCAGTACTTC.

The V gene is TRBV2, the J gene TRBJ2-1; 10 positions agree with TRBD1. The CDR3 runs to 14 residues. Germline values: CDR1 SNHLY, CDR2 FYNNEI. The V segment lost 5 bases and the J segment 7 bases; nucleotides outside the gene matches: 5. DNA for the CDR3: TGTGCCAGCAGTCTAAGACAGGGGGCTAATGAGCAGTTCTTC. It specifies CASSLRQGANEQFF.

V usage is TRBV6-1 and J usage is TRBJ2-7; D gene uncertain. The CDR3 consists of 13 residues. Trimming stripped 1 base from V and 0 bases from J, with 4 bases between. The germline gives CDR1 MNHNS, CDR2 SASEGT. CDR3 nucleotide sequence: TGTGCCAGCAGTGAAGGGCCCTCCTACGAGCAGTACTTC. This sequence encodes CASSEGPSYEQYF.

V is TRBV11-2 and J is TRBJ2-6; TRBD1 matches at 7 bases. This CDR3 comprises 16 residues. V shed 4 bases, J shed 2 bases, and the junction held 5 bases outside the gene matches. Per the germline V gene, CDR1 is SGHAT and CDR2 is FQNNGV. The CDR3 region is CASSSTGITGANVLTF. In nucleotides, the CDR3 is TGTGCCAGCAGCTCGACAGGGATAACTGGGGCCAACGTCCTGACTTTC.

The V call is TRBV7-2, the J call TRBJ2-4; possibly TRBD1 for D (5 bases). Trimming took off 1 base at V and 0 bases at J, with 13 bases between the two ends. The CDR3 length is 17 residues. Germline V gives CDR1 SGHTA, CDR2 FQGNSA. The CDR3 DNA sequence: TGTGCCAGCAGCTTAGAAGGGGCGGAGATAGCCAAAAACATTCAGTACTTC. Protein product: CASSLEGAEIAKNIQYF.

In the case of this clone: Relative to the germline gene, one junction end is altered; a read error may explain this. The J gene is TRBJ2-1, the V gene TRBV6-1; TRBD2 matches 12 bases. This CDR3 region has 16 residues. CDR1 is MNHNS and CDR2 is SASEGT in the germline V gene. Here the CDR3 reads CASSQATSGSINEQFF. CDR3 DNA sequence: TGTGCCAGCAGTCAAGCGACTAGCGGGAGTATAAATGAGCAGTTCTTC.

This clone has more than one count but fewer than ten. The chain recombines TRBV6-6 with TRBJ1-6; TRBD1 might be the D (6 bases). The CDR3 sequence is 15 residues long. Germline V CDR1 and CDR2: MNHNY, SVGAGI (reference sequence). The germline V and J ends were trimmed by 5 bases and 5 bases, with 13 bases remaining between them. In DNA form, the CDR3 reads TGTGCCAGCAGTCCTCTAACAGGGAATAATTCACCCCTCCACTTT. This codes for CASSPLTGNNSPLHF.

This chain joins TRBV27 and TRBJ2-5; 10 bases align to TRBD1. Germline CDR1 and CDR2: MNHEY and SMNVEV (reference sequence). V gave up 4 bases and J gave up 1 base; unmatched junction bases: 3. The CDR3 contains 15 residues. This CDR3 reads CASSSGTGAQETQYF. For the CDR3, the DNA is TGTGCCAGCAGTTCCGGGACAGGGGCCCAAGAGACCCAGTACTTC.

The chain is built from TRBV27 and TRBJ2-3; D possibly corresponds to TRBD1 (6 bases). Trimming took 3 bases from V and 2 from J, leaving 12 bases between them. This CDR3 is 15 amino acids long. Germline V CDR1 and CDR2: MNHEY, SMNVEV (reference sequence). Written as DNA, the CDR3 is TGTGCCAGCAGTTTCTCGGGGACATTCACAGATACGCAGTATTTT. Its translation is CASSFSGTFTDTQYF.

The V and J genes are TRBV2 and TRBJ1-2; tentative D call: TRBD1 (6 bases). Germline V gives CDR1 SNHLY, CDR2 FYNNEI. V dropped 5 bases and J dropped 9 bases, with 10 bases sitting between them. The CDR3 contains 11 residues. The CDR3 DNA reads as TGTGCCAGCAGTACGGACAGTCGCTACACCTTC. Amino acid sequence: CASSTDSRYTF.

The chain has TRBV27 and TRBJ1-2; TRBD1 matches 7 bases. Germline CDR1 is MNHEY and CDR2 is SMNVEV (reference sequence). The V and J ends lost 5 bases and 5 bases, in that order; junction bases with no gene match: 8. This CDR3 is built from 14 residues. The CDR3 reads CASSLHRGLYGYTF. CDR3 coding DNA: TGTGCCAGCAGTCTACACAGGGGTCTATATGGCTACACCTTC.

The CDR3 protein is CASSLPGHQTNTEAFF. CDR3 in DNA: TGTGCCAGCAGCCTACCGGGACATCAGACGAACACTGAAGCTTTCTTT. This chain connects TRBV28 to TRBJ1-1, with D possibly being TRBD1 (6 bases). Trimming pared 6 bases from V and 1 base from J, leaving 18 bases between. The CDR3 is 16 amino acids. Per germline, CDR1 MDHEN and CDR2 SYDVKM.

In its sample, this clone was seen a few times. This rearrangement joins TRBV5-6 to TRBJ1-4, with TRBD1 as a possible D gene (5 bases). Germline CDR1 reads SGHDT; CDR2 reads YYEEEE. The CDR3 extends over 13 amino acids. Trimming took off 0 bases at V and 13 bases at J, with 13 bases between the two ends. CDR3 bases: TGTGCCAGCAGCTTGGTTAGGCAGGGCGGACTGTTTTTT. This translates into CASSLVRQGGLFF.

The rearrangement joins TRBV9 to TRBJ2-7, with D hard to call. CDR3 length: 14 residues. The V gene lost 0 bases and the J gene lost 0 bases, with 7 bases spanning the gap. In germline, CDR1 is SGDLS, CDR2 YYNGEE. For the CDR3, the DNA is TGTGCCAGCAGCGTAGACTTTAGCTCCTACGAGCAGTACTTC. Its translation: CASSVDFSSYEQYF.